Each of the 5 T cell receptor beta chains below was sequenced from the same sample in a study of OX40 agonist ivuxolimab in advanced cancers. The repertoire was sequenced with immunoSEQ multiplex PCR; TCRdb's copy has only in-frame clones and lacks some. Among around 62,000 clones listed, around 81% were seen once. The sequencing used CD4+ or CD8+ T cells sorted from blood, collected in a trial of the OX40 agonist ivuxolimab. The receptors come from an adult with an advanced solid tumor such as melanoma, head and neck, liver or kidney cancer.

The chain uses TRBV7-9 and TRBJ1-3, with 9 bases aligning to TRBD1. The CDR3 has 19 amino acids. V lost 4 bases and J lost 0; bases outside the gene matches: 13. Germline V gene sequence: CDR1 SEHNR, CDR2 FQNEAQ (reference sequence). The CDR3 spells CASSSLGQGTWDSGNTIYF. In DNA, the CDR3 is TGTGCCAGCAGCTCCCTGGGACAGGGAACCTGGGACTCTGGAAACACCATATATTTT.

This clone was recorded a few times. This chain connects TRBV7-9 to TRBJ1-6; 11 nucleotides match TRBD1. Trimming removed 0 bases from V and 8 bases from J; junction bases left unmatched: 3. CDR1 SEHNR and CDR2 FQNEAQ come from the germline V gene (reference sequence). The CDR3 loop spans 16 amino acids. The chain's CDR3 is CASSLAAGQGDSPLHF. Here the CDR3 DNA reads TGTGCCAGCAGCTTAGCGGCGGGACAGGGGGATTCACCCCTCCACTTT.

The chain recombines TRBV7-9 with TRBJ2-7; 11 bases match TRBD2. There are 17 residues in the CDR3. J lost 4 bases, V lost 5 bases, and 13 bases had no gene match. Per germline, CDR1 SEHNR and CDR2 FQNEAQ (reference sequence). CDR3 region: CASSPRGRGLADYEQYF. The CDR3 DNA reads as TGTGCCAGCAGCCCGAGGGGGCGGGGACTAGCGGATTACGAGCAGTACTTC.

The chain is built from TRBV5-6 and TRBJ2-5; TRBD2 aligns across 9 bases. CDR1 SGHDT and CDR2 YYEEEE come from the germline V gene. Germline trimming cut 0 bases from V and 2 bases from J; bases unmatched to any gene: 5. The CDR3 totals 16 residues. CDR3 sequence reads: CASSLAASGAQETQYF. The CDR3 nucleotides read TGTGCCAGCAGCTTGGCTGCTAGCGGGGCGCAAGAGACCCAGTACTTC.

The chain uses TRBV4-3 and TRBJ2-2; D remains ambiguous. The CDR3 consists of 14 residues. V dropped 2 bases and J dropped 3 bases, with 7 bases sitting between them. CDR1 is LGHNA, CDR2 YSLEER, per germline. CDR3 region: CASSQFEYTGELFF. The DNA for the CDR3 is TGCGCCAGCAGCCAATTTGAGTACACCGGGGAGCTGTTTTTT.